This paragraph covers one T cell receptor beta chain sequence. Participants in the exposed group had met a COVID-19 case in the 2 weeks before joining the study. Original analysis: The authors estimated nucleated cell counts from reference gene primer amplification. Sequencing was performed with immunoSEQ multiplex PCR; in TCRdb, only in-frame clones are kept and a portion is missing. For V, J and clone size, that table is used; D and trimming come from the DNA. This sample has around 240,000 clones; 85% to 90% occur once, and the top ten carry around 1%. CDR1 and CDR2 (germline): ENHRY, SYGVKD. The CDR3 is made up of 13 amino acids. J gave up 4 bases and V 10 bases, and 7 bases lay outside the gene matches. This sample was included in a study of blood T cell repertoires in COVID-19. Study in general: COVID-19 samples collected from the United States, Italy and Spain covered acute and convalescent phases. PBMCs, B-cell-depleted T cells, or T cells were the source of the cDNA or gDNA that made up the material.

The chain carries TRBV10-3 and TRBJ1-2; 9 nucleotides align to TRBD1. Sequenced material: PBMCs or T cells enriched from blood (not recorded which). This TCR came from a man aged 50-60 years who had been exposed to COVID-19. In nucleotides, the CDR3 is TGTGCCACAGGGGACAGGGCGATCTATGGCTACACCTTC. It translates to CATGDRAIYGYTF.